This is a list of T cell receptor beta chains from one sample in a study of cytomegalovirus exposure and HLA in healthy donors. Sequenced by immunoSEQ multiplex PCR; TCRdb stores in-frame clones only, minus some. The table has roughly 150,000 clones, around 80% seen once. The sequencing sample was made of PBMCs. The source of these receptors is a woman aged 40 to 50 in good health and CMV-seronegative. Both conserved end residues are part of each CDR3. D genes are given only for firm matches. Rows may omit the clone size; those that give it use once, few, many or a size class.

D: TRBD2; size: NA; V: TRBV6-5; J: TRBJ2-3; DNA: TGTGCCAGCAGGAGCGGGAGTGGTACAGATACGCAGTATTTT; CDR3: CASRSGSGTDTQYF
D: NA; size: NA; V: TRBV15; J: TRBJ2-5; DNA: TGTGCCACCAGCAGAGATTGGCGGGAGACCCAGTACTTC; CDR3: CATSRDWRETQYF
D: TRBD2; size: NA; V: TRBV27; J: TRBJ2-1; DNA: TGTGCCAGCAAAAGCGGGGGGAATGAGCAGTTCTTC; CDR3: CASKSGGNEQFF
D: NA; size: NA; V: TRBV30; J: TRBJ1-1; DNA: TGTGCCTGGAGTGTAATCGGGAGAGGTTTCTTT; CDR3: CAWSVIGRGFF
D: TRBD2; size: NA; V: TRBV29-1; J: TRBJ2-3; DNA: TGCAGCGCTGCACGGACTAGCGAGAATACGCAGTATTTT; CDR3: CSAARTSENTQYF
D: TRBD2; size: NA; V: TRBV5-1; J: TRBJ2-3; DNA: TGCGCCAGCAGCAGAAGCGGGAGGGCCGAAGATACGCAGTATTTT; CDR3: CASSRSGRAEDTQYF
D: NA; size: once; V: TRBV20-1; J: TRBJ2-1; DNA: TGCAGTGCTTCGACTAGCAATGAGCAGTTCTTC; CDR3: CSASTSNEQFF
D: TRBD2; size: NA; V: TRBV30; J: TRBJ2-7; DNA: TGTGCCTGGAGTTCGACTAGCGGGAGCTACGAGCAGTACTTC; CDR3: CAWSSTSGSYEQYF
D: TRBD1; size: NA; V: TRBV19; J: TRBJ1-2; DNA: TGTGCCAGTAGTACAGGGACAGGTCCTCGGGGCTACACCTTC; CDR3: CASSTGTGPRGYTF
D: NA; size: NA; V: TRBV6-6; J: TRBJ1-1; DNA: TGTGCCAGCAGTCCGACGGGTTCCAACACTGAAGCTTTCTTT; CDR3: CASSPTGSNTEAFF
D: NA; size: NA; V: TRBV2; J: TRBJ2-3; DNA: TGTGCCAGCAGACGAAAGGCGGGGTACACAGATACGCAGTATTTT; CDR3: CASRRKAGYTDTQYF
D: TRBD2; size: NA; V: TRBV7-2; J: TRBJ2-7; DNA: TGTGCCAGCAGCTTAGAGTTCCCCCTAGCGGCTATGACCTACGAGCAGTACTTC; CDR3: CASSLEFPLAAMTYEQYF
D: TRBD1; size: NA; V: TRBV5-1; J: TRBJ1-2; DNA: TGCGCCAGCAGCATCGGGACAGGGGATGACTATGGCTACACCTTC; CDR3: CASSIGTGDDYGYTF
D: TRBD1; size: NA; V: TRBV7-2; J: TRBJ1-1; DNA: TGTGCCAGCAGTAGACAGGGAGGAATAATTGAAGCTTTCTTT; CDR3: CASSRQGGIIEAFF
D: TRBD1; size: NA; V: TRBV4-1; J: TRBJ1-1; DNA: TGCGCCAGCAGCCAAGAAGTTGACAGGGGATTAAGAACTGAAGCTTTCTTT; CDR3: CASSQEVDRGLRTEAFF
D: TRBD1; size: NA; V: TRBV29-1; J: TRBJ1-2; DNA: TGCAGCGTTGAAAAGGACAGGGTAGATGACTATGGCTACACCTTC; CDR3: CSVEKDRVDDYGYTF
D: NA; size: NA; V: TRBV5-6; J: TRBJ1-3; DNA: TGTGCCAGCAGCTTGGGGGCCATCTCTGGAAACACCATATATTTT; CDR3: CASSLGAISGNTIYF
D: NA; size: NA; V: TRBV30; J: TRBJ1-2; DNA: TGTGCCTGGAGTGCCGGGAACGGCCCTAACTATGGCTACACCTTC; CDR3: CAWSAGNGPNYGYTF
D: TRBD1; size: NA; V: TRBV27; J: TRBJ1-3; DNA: TGTGCCAGCAGTCCTACCACGACAGGGCAAGGAAACACCATATATTTT; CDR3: CASSPTTTGQGNTIYF
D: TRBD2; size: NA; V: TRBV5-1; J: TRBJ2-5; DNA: TGCGCCAGCAGCTCCTTGGGACTAGCGGACCAAGAGACCCAGTACTTC; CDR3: CASSSLGLADQETQYF
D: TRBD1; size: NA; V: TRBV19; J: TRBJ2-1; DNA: TGTGCCAGTAGTACGACAGGGGGGAGAGACAATGAGCAGTTCTTC; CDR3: CASSTTGGRDNEQFF
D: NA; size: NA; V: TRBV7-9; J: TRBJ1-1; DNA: TGTGCCAGCAGCTTAGGGAGCTTGAACACTGAAGCTTTCTTT; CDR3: CASSLGSLNTEAFF
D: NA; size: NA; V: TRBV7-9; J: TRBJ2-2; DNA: TGTGCCAGCAGCTTAGCCCCAACTAGCACCGGGGAGCTGTTTTTT; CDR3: CASSLAPTSTGELFF
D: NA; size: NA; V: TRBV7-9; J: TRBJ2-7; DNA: TGTGCCAGCAGCCCTCCACAGGGTCTGAACGAGCAGTACTTC; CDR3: CASSPPQGLNEQYF
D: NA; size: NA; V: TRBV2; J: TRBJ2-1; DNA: TGTGCCAGCAGTGAAGTGAATCTTTGGAGTTCCAATGAGCAGTTCTTC; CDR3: CASSEVNLWSSNEQFF
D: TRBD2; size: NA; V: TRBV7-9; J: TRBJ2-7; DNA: TGTGCCAGCAGCTTAGTCTCAGCGGGAGGGCCCTACGAGCAGTACTTC; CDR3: CASSLVSAGGPYEQYF